Listed here are 14 T cell receptor beta chains from one sample, sequenced in a study of blood T cell repertoires in COVID-19. TCRdb's table, derived via immunoSEQ multiplex PCR, lists solely in-frame clones and lacks some. The sample shows 150,000 to 200,000 clones, about 88% of them seen only once. The sample taken for sequencing was PBMCs or T cells enriched from blood (not recorded which). The receptors come from a woman between 40 and 55 years old with acute COVID-19.

The chain has TRBV5-8 and TRBJ1-5; 7 nucleotides match TRBD1. The CDR3 sequence is 17 residues long. Unmatched junction bases numbered 6, after V lost 0 bases and J lost 0 bases. In germline, CDR1 is SGHTS, CDR2 YDEGEE. This chain's CDR3 is CASSLGGRGYSNQPQHF. The CDR3 DNA sequence: TGTGCCAGCAGCTTGGGCGGCAGGGGGTATAGCAATCAGCCCCAGCATTTT.

The rearrangement links TRBV3-1 (or the pseudogene TRBV3-2) to TRBJ2-2; 10 bases match TRBD1. This CDR3 is built from 16 residues. The trim removed 4 bases at V and 4 bases at J, leaving 6 bases unmatched. Germline assignment: CDR1 LGHDT and CDR2 YNNKEL (reference sequence). CDR3 sequence: CASSLRQGAGTGELFF. The DNA of the CDR3 is TGTGCCAGCAGCCTTAGACAGGGGGCAGGCACCGGGGAGCTGTTTTTT.

The V gene is TRBV5-1, the J gene TRBJ2-3; D call uncertain. Germline V gene sequence: CDR1 SGHRS, CDR2 YFSETQ. The CDR3 totals 12 residues. The V gene lost 1 base and the J gene lost 6 bases, with 6 bases spanning the gap. This CDR3 is CASSLQSDTQYF. The CDR3 nucleotides are TGCGCCAGCAGCTTGCAGTCTGATACGCAGTATTTT.

This clone was seen more than once but under ten times. The J gene is TRBJ2-7, the V gene TRBV19, with D perhaps matching TRBD1 (5 bases). Germline CDR1 and CDR2: LNHDA and SQIVND (reference sequence). Trimming pared 0 bases from V and 5 bases from J, leaving 20 bases between. CDR3 length: 17 residues. CDR3 in DNA: TGTGCCAGTAGTATAGAAGGGGCAAATGGGGTGAGGAACGAGCAGTACTTC. It encodes CASSIEGANGVRNEQYF.

The gene calls are TRBV7-2 and TRBJ1-3; TRBD1 matches 7 bases. CDR1 and CDR2 (germline): SGHTA, FQGNSA. The CDR3 is 16 residues long. Trimming removed 5 bases from V and 0 bases from J; junction bases left unmatched: 7. CDR3 DNA sequence: TGTGCCAGCAGCCCCCGGGGACAGCGCTCTGGAAACACCATATATTTT. Its translation is CASSPRGQRSGNTIYF.

This chain joins TRBV4-1 and TRBJ2-5, with D perhaps matching TRBD1 (6 bases). The V gene lost 5 bases and the J gene lost 4 bases, with 14 bases spanning the gap. The CDR3 covers 14 residues. CDR1 and CDR2 from the germline V gene are MGHRA and YSYEKL. CDR3 bases: TGCGCCAGCAGCAAGCAGGGGTCCGCAGAGACCCAGTACTTC. This sequence encodes CASSKQGSAETQYF.

The V gene is TRBV30, the J gene TRBJ1-1; TRBD1 matches at 9 bases. Germline loops: CDR1 GTSNPN, CDR2 SVGIG (reference sequence). Germline trimming cut 5 bases from V and 0 bases from J; bases unmatched to any gene: 4. The CDR3 totals 14 residues. The CDR3 reads CAWGTGRMNTEAFF. The CDR3 DNA reads TGTGCCTGGGGGACAGGGCGCATGAACACTGAAGCTTTCTTT.

The chain uses TRBV11-1 and TRBJ2-2; D possibly corresponds to TRBD2 (5 bases). The V gene's germline CDR1 is SGHAT and CDR2 FQDESV (reference sequence). V gave up 1 base and J gave up 5 bases, with 8 bases separating them. The CDR3 covers 14 residues. CDR3 region: CASSLVGETGELFF. CDR3 in DNA: TGTGCCAGCAGCTTAGTGGGAGAAACCGGGGAGCTGTTTTTT.

The rearrangement joins TRBV6-5 to TRBJ2-2; 10 bases agree with TRBD1. The CDR3 runs to 15 residues. CDR1 is MNHEY, CDR2 SVGAGI, per germline. V gave up 6 bases and J gave up 4 bases; unmatched junction bases: 5. The CDR3 coding sequence is TGTGCCAGCAGACCGGACAGGGGGTTCACCGGGGAGCTGTTTTTT. Its protein product is CASRPDRGFTGELFF.

The V call is TRBV25-1, the J call TRBJ2-7; TRBD1 aligns across 10 bases. Trimming took 5 bases from V and 2 from J; bases not matched to a gene: 6. Germline assignment: CDR1 MGHDK and CDR2 SYGVNS. This CDR3 has 15 amino acids. Here the CDR3 DNA reads TGTGCCAGCAGTAAGGGACAGGGGACAACCTACGAGCAGTACTTC. Its protein product is CASSKGQGTTYEQYF.

The chain has TRBV5-6 and TRBJ2-5; a weak D match, TRBD2 (6 bases). CDR3 length: 14 residues. Germline V gene sequence: CDR1 SGHDT, CDR2 YYEEEE. The V end was cut by 0 bases, the J end by 2 bases, with 8 bases between. The CDR3 is CASSLVAAQETQYF. CDR3 DNA sequence: TGTGCCAGCAGCTTGGTAGCGGCGCAAGAGACCCAGTACTTC. The full variable domain, in which reference TRBV5-6 and TRBJ2-5 provide the parts outside the CDR3, is DAGVTQSPTHLIKTRGQQVTLRCSPKSGHDTVSWYQQALGQGPQFIFQYYEEEERQRGNFPDRFSGHQFPNYSSELNVNALLLGDSALYLCASSLVAAQETQYFGPGTRLLVL.

A single count supports this clone. This chain joins TRBV6-5 and TRBJ1-4, with D perhaps matching TRBD1 (5 bases). V dropped 0 bases and J dropped 8 bases, with 10 bases sitting between them. The germline V gene encodes CDR1 MNHEY and CDR2 SVGAGI. The CDR3 loop spans 14 amino acids. CDR3 DNA: TGTGCCAGCAGTTACTCGGGGCGTTCAGAAAAACTGTTTTTT. As protein: CASSYSGRSEKLFF.

V is TRBV6-2 or TRBV6-3 and J is TRBJ2-3, with 9 bases lining up with TRBD2. With V trimmed by 0 bases and J by 6 bases, 10 bases remained unmatched. The CDR3 loop spans 17 amino acids. Germline CDR1 is MNHEY and CDR2 is SVGEGT. DNA for the CDR3: TGTGCCAGCAGTTACTCTGGTAGCGGGGGCCCGTGGGATACGCAGTATTTT. Residues: CASSYSGSGGPWDTQYF.

The CDR3 DNA sequence: TGTGCCAGCAGCTTGAGACTAGCGGGGGATTACAATGAGCAGTTCTTC. Amino acid sequence: CASSLRLAGDYNEQFF. The chain links TRBV7-8 to TRBJ2-1, with 12 bases fitting TRBD2. The CDR3 sequence is 16 residues long. Trimming cost V 3 bases and J 4 bases; bases outside gene matches: 4. The germline V gene has CDR1 SGHVS and CDR2 FQNEAQ.